One sample yielded the 24 T cell receptor beta chains listed below, sequenced in a study of T cells in Graves' hyperthyroidism and ophthalmopathy. Using RNA transcripts as the source, TCR beta CDR3 regions were amplified. In the first-round RT-PCR of the TCR CDR3, the HTBI primer set was used. TCRdb reanalysed the multiplex PCR reads using MiXCR and keeps one entry per CDR3 protein. This table has 240,000 or so distinct CDR3 sequences, less than 20% appearing once. The sample comprised blood. These receptors were collected from a woman younger than 30 with Graves' ophthalmopathy.

This clonotype has ten or more counts. The CDR3 here is CASSSSGFRRHEQYF. The CDR3 DNA follows: TGTGCCAGCAGTTCTAGCGGGTTTCGGAGGCACGAGCAGTACTTC. This chain uses TRBV12-3 or TRBV12-4 with TRBJ2-7; the match to TRBD2 covers 8 bases. V was pared by 4 bases and J by 5 bases, with 10 bases of the junction left unmatched. This CDR3 has 15 amino acids.

This clonotype was counted at least ten times. The chain joins TRBV12-3 or TRBV12-4 to TRBJ2-2, with 7 bases that match TRBD2. This CDR3 region has 19 residues. V shed 3 bases and J 1 base; nucleotides not matched to a gene: 14. The CDR3 sequence: CASSLKFGVSGKNTGELFF. In DNA form, the CDR3 reads TGTGCCAGCAGTTTGAAGTTTGGAGTCAGCGGGAAGAACACCGGGGAGCTGTTTTTT.

Many counts were recorded for this clonotype. The V call is TRBV24-1, the J call TRBJ2-1; 14 positions match TRBD2. Trimming took 9 bases from V and 6 from J; bases not matched to a gene: 12. Per germline, CDR1 KGHDR and CDR2 SFDVKD. The CDR3 is made up of 17 amino acids. CDR3 amino acids: CATRGTSGREGFNEQFF. The CDR3 nucleotides read TGTGCCACCCGGGGGACTAGCGGGAGAGAGGGTTTCAATGAGCAGTTCTTC.

The table lists this clonotype with many counts. The J gene is TRBJ1-4, the V gene TRBV19, with no clear D. There are 16 residues in the CDR3. The V end lost 5 bases, the J end lost 0 bases, and 13 bases lay between the germline ends. Germline V gene data show CDR1 as LNHDA and CDR2 as SQIVND (reference sequence). The CDR3 DNA reads as TGTGCCAGTAGTCGGTACGTTCAGACAACTAATGAAAAACTGTTTTTT. This gives the protein CASSRYVQTTNEKLFF.

This clonotype was counted at least ten times. This rearrangement joins TRBV20-1 to TRBJ2-1; the match to TRBD2 covers 8 bases. Germline V gene sequence: CDR1 DFQATT, CDR2 SNEGSKA (reference sequence). The CDR3 runs 18 residues. Germline trimming cut 3 bases from V and 1 base from J; bases unmatched to any gene: 14. CDR3 in DNA: TGCAGTGCTAGCGGATGGGGCGGGGGGTTGGGATCCTACAATGAGCAGTTCTTC. Amino acid sequence: CSASGWGGGLGSYNEQFF.

This clonotype has a count of ten or more. V usage is TRBV5-8 and J usage is TRBJ1-2; TRBD1 aligns across 7 bases. Germline CDR1 SGHTS, CDR2 YDEGEE. The length of the CDR3 is 15 residues. After removal of 2 bases from V and 0 bases from J, the junction contained 4 bases not matched to a gene. Written as DNA, the CDR3 is TGTGCCAGCAGCTTAAGGGACAGAGCTAACTATGGCTACACCTTC. Translation gives CASSLRDRANYGYTF.

In its sample, this clonotype was seen many times. The rearrangement joins TRBV12-3 or TRBV12-4 to TRBJ1-1, with D possibly matching TRBD1 (6 bases). The CDR3 runs 13 residues. Trimming cost V 7 bases and J 4 bases, with 13 bases left between them. The CDR3 protein is CASTTRGTTEAFF. For the CDR3, the DNA is TGTGCCAGCACAACCAGGGGTACCACTGAAGCTTTCTTT.

This clonotype has a count of ten or more. The chain uses TRBV3-1 and TRBJ1-2; TRBD1 aligns across 8 bases. The junction had 2 bases not matched to a gene; V was cut back by 1 base and J by 7 bases. The CDR3 has 13 amino acids. CDR1 is LGHDT, CDR2 YNNKEL, per germline (reference sequence). The CDR3 region has the DNA TGTGCCAGCAGCCAAGGGCAGGGGGCTGGCTACACCTTC. Amino acids: CASSQGQGAGYTF.

As to this clonotype: A junction boundary mismatches the germline segment, possibly from a read error. The rearrangement links TRBV18 to TRBJ1-1; possible D gene TRBD1, 6 bases. Germline V gene data show CDR1 as KGHSH and CDR2 as LQKENI. This CDR3 spans 17 amino acids. Here the CDR3 DNA reads TGTGCCAGCTCACCTATGGTAGGGGGGGCGAAAAGGACTGAGGCTTTCTTT. As protein: CASSPMVGGAKRTEAFF. The full variable domain, completed using reference TRBV18 and TRBJ1-1, is NAGVMQNPRHLVRRRGQEARLRCSPMKGHSHVYWYRQLPEEGLKFMVYLQKENIIDESGMPKERFSAEFPKEGPSILRIQQVVRGDSAAYFCASSPMVGGAKRTEAFFGQGTRLTVV.

This clonotype was counted many times. The J gene is TRBJ2-7, the V gene TRBV7-3; 8 bases are shared with TRBD2. The germline gives CDR1 SGHTA, CDR2 FQGTGA. V lost 2 bases, J lost 1 base, and 4 bases stayed unmatched. The CDR3 totals 15 residues. In nucleotides, the CDR3 is TGTGCCAGCAGCTTAGGCGGGGGGACGTCCTACGAGCAGTACTTC. Residues: CASSLGGGTSYEQYF.

This clonotype occurred many times. The chain uses TRBV11-3 and TRBJ1-1; D remains ambiguous. V was pared by 5 bases and J by 5 bases, with 15 bases between. From germline, CDR1 is SGHNT and CDR2 YENEEA. The CDR3 length is 14 residues. The CDR3 protein is CASSPSGRDTEAFF. The CDR3 nucleotides read TGTGCCAGCAGCCCCAGCGGGCGTGATACTGAAGCTTTCTTT.

This clonotype showed up many times. The rearrangement joins TRBV18 to TRBJ2-7; D is unresolved. Trimming pared 0 bases from V and 3 bases from J, leaving 6 bases between. CDR1 and CDR2 (germline): KGHSH, LQKENI. This CDR3 has 13 amino acids. The CDR3 spells CASSPPSDYEQYF. CDR3 coding DNA: TGTGCCAGCTCACCACCGTCTGACTACGAGCAGTACTTC. The variable domain in full, completed from reference TRBV18 and TRBJ2-7, reads NAGVMQNPRHLVRRRGQEARLRCSPMKGHSHVYWYRQLPEEGLKFMVYLQKENIIDESGMPKERFSAEFPKEGPSILRIQQVVRGDSAAYFCASSPPSDYEQYFGPGTRLTVT.

This clonotype was counted only a few times. This chain uses TRBV28 with TRBJ1-1; D not resolved. This CDR3 contains 13 residues. V was clipped by 6 bases and J by 2 bases, with 10 bases between them. Germline V gene data show CDR1 as MDHEN and CDR2 as SYDVKM. The CDR3 nucleotides are TGTGCCAGCAGGCCGGGAATTAACACTGAAGCTTTCTTT. Protein: CASRPGINTEAFF.

The table lists this clonotype with many counts. The V call is TRBV13, the J call TRBJ1-1; D gene unclear. Trimming stripped 5 bases from V and 7 bases from J, with 11 bases between. CDR1 is PRHDT, CDR2 FYEKMQ, per germline (reference sequence). The CDR3 is made up of 12 amino acids. CDR3 protein: CASSPIPGEAFF. DNA for the CDR3: TGTGCCAGCAGCCCAATTCCGGGTGAAGCTTTCTTT.

This chain connects TRBV5-1 to TRBJ1-2; D is uncertain. The length of the CDR3 is 14 residues. Germline V gene lookup returns CDR1 SGHRS and CDR2 YFSETQ. The V gene lost 0 bases and the J gene lost 2 bases, with 8 bases spanning the gap. The CDR3 nucleotides read TGCGCCAGCAGCTTGGTTAGCCAAAACTATGGCTACACCTTC. Its protein product is CASSLVSQNYGYTF.

This CDR3 reads CSVSYPGTSGRAAYEQYF. DNA for the CDR3: TGCAGCGTCTCCTACCCCGGGACTAGCGGGAGGGCCGCCTACGAGCAGTACTTC. The V and J genes are TRBV29-1 and TRBJ2-7; 16 positions match TRBD2. CDR1 SQVTM and CDR2 ANQGSEA come from the germline V gene. The CDR3 has 18 amino acids. Trimming took 6 bases from V and 2 from J; bases not matched to a gene: 13.

The sample holds many counts of this clonotype. The V and J genes are TRBV6-2 or TRBV6-3 and TRBJ1-2; weak D call: TRBD1 (5 bases). The V gene lost 2 bases and the J gene lost 3 bases, with 10 bases spanning the gap. CDR3 size: 14 residues. CDR1 and CDR2 (germline): MNHEY, SVGEGT. CDR3 sequence reads: CASSYTGADYGYTF. CDR3 sequence (DNA): TGTGCCAGCAGTTACACCGGGGCTGACTATGGCTACACCTTC.

This clonotype was observed a few times. The rearrangement joins TRBV6-5 to TRBJ2-5; D is ambiguous. This CDR3 has 14 amino acids. Germline CDR1 MNHEY, CDR2 SVGAGI. The germline V and J ends were trimmed by 2 bases and 5 bases, with 12 bases remaining between them. The CDR3 DNA is TGTGCCAGCAGTTACGTAGCTTATCGGGAGACCCAGTACTTC. Translated, it gives CASSYVAYRETQYF.

The genes are TRBV28 and TRBJ2-5; 14 bases fit TRBD2. The germline CDR1 and CDR2 sequences are MDHEN and SYDVKM. This CDR3 comprises 19 residues. After removal of 7 bases from V and 0 bases from J, the junction contained 13 bases not matched to a gene. CDR3 sequence (DNA): TGTGCCAGCAACCCAACGGTGAGGACTAGCGGGGGGAACCAAGAGACCCAGTACTTC. Protein product: CASNPTVRTSGGNQETQYF.

This clonotype was seen repeatedly, ten times or more. The chain uses TRBV7-8 and TRBJ2-7; D remains ambiguous. The CDR3 runs to 13 residues. The V gene lost 6 bases and the J gene lost 5 bases, with 14 bases spanning the gap. Germline CDR1 is SGHVS and CDR2 is FQNEAQ. The CDR3 spells CASRAEWENEQYF. The CDR3 DNA follows: TGTGCCAGCAGAGCCGAATGGGAAAACGAGCAGTACTTC.

This clonotype was detected many times. The chain has TRBV12-3 or TRBV12-4 and TRBJ2-1, with 7 bases lining up with TRBD1. This CDR3 is 16 amino acids long. Losses at the gene ends were 6 bases for V and 4 bases for J; bases not matched to a gene: 12. The CDR3 reads CASRHPGQLLYNEQFF. As DNA, the CDR3 is TGTGCCAGCAGACATCCGGGACAGTTACTTTACAATGAGCAGTTCTTC.

This clonotype was recorded many times. The rearrangement joins TRBV11-3 to TRBJ1-6; 10 bases are a match to TRBD1. V shed 1 base and J 10 bases; nucleotides not matched to a gene: 7. The CDR3 consists of 16 residues. The germline V gene has CDR1 SGHNT and CDR2 YENEEA. CDR3 nucleotides: TGTGCCAGCAGCTTAGGGGTGACAGGGGGCCTGTCACCCCTCCACTTT. Its protein is CASSLGVTGGLSPLHF.

This clonotype was observed once. The chain couples TRBV28 to TRBJ2-4; 7 nucleotides agree with TRBD1. V was clipped by 3 bases and J by 0 bases; unmatched bases: 5. Per the germline V gene, CDR1 is MDHEN and CDR2 is SYDVKM. The length of the CDR3 is 16 residues. This CDR3 reads CASSFGTVLAKNIQYF. CDR3 in DNA: TGTGCCAGCAGTTTCGGGACAGTTCTAGCCAAAAACATTCAGTACTTC.

This clonotype was seen at least ten times. The chain carries TRBV4-3 and TRBJ2-7, with D perhaps TRBD1 (5 bases). The CDR3 spans 18 residues. Germline assignment: CDR1 LGHNA and CDR2 YSLEER. Trimming took 0 bases from V and 4 from J, leaving 22 bases between them. The CDR3 region is CASSQEGAGPAAAYEQYF. The CDR3 DNA is TGCGCCAGCAGCCAAGAAGGGGCAGGCCCGGCGGCTGCTTACGAGCAGTACTTC.